This passage covers 17 T cell receptor beta chains from one sample sequenced in a study of T cells in Graves' hyperthyroidism and ophthalmopathy. What was amplified from RNA transcripts were TCR beta CDR3 regions. HTBI primers were the set used in a first-round RT-PCR of the TCR CDR3. A single record per CDR3 protein comes from TCRdb applying MiXCR to the multiplex PCR reads. The profile covers roughly 720,000 distinct CDR3 sequences, with about 18% appearing a single time and 15% to 18% taken by the ten largest. Sequences were obtained from blood. These receptors originate from a man in his forties or fifties with Graves' hyperthyroidism.

About this clonotype itself: With a much larger clone just one base away, this may be a read error. V and J are TRBV28 and TRBJ1-1; the D gene is possibly TRBD1 (6 bases). This CDR3 contains 15 residues. The V end was cut by 5 bases, the J end by 11 bases, with 24 bases between. In germline, CDR1 is MDHEN, CDR2 SYDVKM. The CDR3 protein is CASSPGGAGDIRAFF. CDR3 nucleotide sequence: TGTGCCAGCAGTCCTGGAGGAGCAGGGGATATTAGGGCTTTCTTT.

The V and J genes are TRBV7-2 and TRBJ2-3; D uncertain. Germline V gene sequence: CDR1 SGHTA, CDR2 FQGNSA. The CDR3 extends over 15 amino acids. The V gene lost 1 base and the J gene lost 0 bases, with 8 bases spanning the gap. The CDR3 sequence is CASSLVPVSTDTQYF. CDR3 in DNA: TGTGCCAGCAGCTTAGTGCCGGTTAGCACAGATACGCAGTATTTT. The full variable domain, completed using reference TRBV7-2 and TRBJ2-3, is GAGVSQSPSNKVTEKGKDVELRCDPISGHTALYWYRQSLGQGLEFLIYFQGNSAPDKSGLPSDRFSAERTGGSVSTLTIQRTQQEDSAVYLCASSLVPVSTDTQYFGPGTRLTVL.

As concerns this clonotype: The germline gene is not matched at one end of the junction; a read error may be the cause. The chain couples TRBV12-3 or TRBV12-4 to TRBJ2-1; D perhaps matches TRBD2 (6 bases). The length of the CDR3 is 13 residues. This chain's CDR3 is CASSSRTSLERFF. DNA for the CDR3: TGTGCCAGCAGTTCCAGAACTAGCTTGGAGCGGTTCTTC.

The rearrangement uses TRBV25-1 and TRBJ2-5, with a weak D call TRBD2 (6 bases). The V end was cut by 5 bases, the J end by 12 bases, with 16 bases between. The CDR3 sequence is 12 residues long. The V gene's germline CDR1 is MGHDK and CDR2 SYGVNS. The CDR3 nucleotides read TGTGCCAGCAGTCCCTATGGGACTGGGGAGTACTTC. Protein: CASSPYGTGEYF.

V is TRBV7-2 and J is TRBJ1-2; D is unclear. The ends were cut back, 2 bases at V and 8 bases at J, with 18 bases in the middle. CDR3 length: 15 residues. Germline V gene lookup returns CDR1 SGHTA and CDR2 FQGNSA. The CDR3 nucleotides read TGTGCCAGCAGCTTAAATCTTCAGCGCCAGCAAGGCTACACCTTC. It is translated as CASSLNLQRQQGYTF.

The CDR3 DNA reads as TGTGCCACCAGTGATCTACGACAGGGCGGGGAGACCCAGTACTTC. Its translation: CATSDLRQGGETQYF. The chain has TRBV24-1 and TRBJ2-5; 7 bases match TRBD1. CDR3 length equals 15 residues. V shed 3 bases and J 5 bases; nucleotides not matched to a gene: 8. CDR1 is KGHDR, CDR2 SFDVKD, per germline.

J is TRBJ1-3 and V is TRBV19; D is uncertain. Trimming removed 8 bases from V and 0 bases from J, with 11 bases in between. The CDR3 spans 14 residues. Germline assignment: CDR1 LNHDA and CDR2 SQIVND (reference sequence). The CDR3 reads CASSKGSSGNTIYF. The DNA for the CDR3 is TGTGCCAGTTCTAAGGGAAGCTCTGGAAACACCATATATTTT.

This clonotype came up many times. The chain links TRBV7-2 to TRBJ2-3; no clear D gene. The CDR3 has 12 amino acids. V dropped 5 bases and J dropped 6 bases, with 9 bases sitting between them. CDR1 and CDR2 (germline): SGHTA, FQGNSA. This CDR3 reads CASSIMRDTQYF. DNA of the CDR3: TGTGCCAGCAGCATTATGCGGGATACGCAGTATTTT.

This chain joins TRBV6-5 and TRBJ1-2, with D unclear. V was clipped by 2 bases and J by 6 bases, with 19 bases between them. Germline V gene data show CDR1 as MNHEY and CDR2 as SVGAGI. This CDR3 region has 16 residues. As DNA, the CDR3 is TGTGCCAGCAGTTACACATCCCAAGTCTCGTGGGATGGCTACACCTTC. The encoded protein is CASSYTSQVSWDGYTF.

The table lists this clonotype with a few counts. The V gene is TRBV9, the J gene TRBJ2-1; no clear D gene. The CDR3 runs 15 residues. The germline V gene has CDR1 SGDLS and CDR2 YYNGEE. V was trimmed by 0 bases and J by 8 bases, leaving 15 bases between them. CDR3 sequence (DNA): TGTGCCAGCAGCGTAGAAACGTCCACGAGCGATGAGCAGTTCTTC. As protein: CASSVETSTSDEQFF. Combining the CDR3 with reference TRBV9 and TRBJ2-1 gives the whole variable domain DSGVTQTPKHLITATGQRVTLRCSPRSGDLSVYWYQQSLDQGLQFLIQYYNGEERAKGNILERFSAQQFPDLHSELNLSSLELGDSALYFCASSVETSTSDEQFFGPGTRLTVL.

About this clonotype itself: It may be a read error: a sequence one base away is much more abundant. The rearrangement uses TRBV5-1 and TRBJ2-1; D is unclear. The V gene's germline CDR1 is SGHRS and CDR2 YFSETQ. Trimming took off 2 bases at V and 3 bases at J, with 9 bases between the two ends. The CDR3 totals 14 residues. The CDR3 DNA sequence: TGCGCCAGCAGCTTCCAGGAGTTCTACAATGAGCAGTTCTTC. It specifies CASSFQEFYNEQFF.

J is TRBJ1-1 and V is TRBV29-1, with D perhaps matching TRBD1 (5 bases). There are 13 residues in the CDR3. Per the germline V gene, CDR1 is SQVTM and CDR2 is ANQGSEA. V lost 5 bases and J 0 bases, leaving 10 bases between the germline ends. This chain's CDR3 is CSVRRGMNTEAFF. The DNA of the CDR3 is TGCAGCGTTAGAAGGGGCATGAACACTGAAGCTTTCTTT.

This clonotype was seen repeatedly, ten times or more. V is TRBV28 and J is TRBJ1-1, with TRBD1 as a possible D gene (6 bases). The germline V and J ends were trimmed by 7 bases and 5 bases, with 11 bases remaining between them. The CDR3 runs to 12 residues. CDR1 and CDR2 (germline): MDHEN, SYDVKM. The CDR3 DNA follows: TGTGCCAGCAACAGGGCAGGAACTGAAGCTTTCTTT. It translates to CASNRAGTEAFF.

This clonotype showed up just a few times. This rearrangement joins TRBV3-1 to TRBJ2-1; 7 nucleotides match TRBD2. CDR3 length equals 15 residues. The germline CDR1 and CDR2 sequences are LGHDT and YNNKEL (reference sequence). V lost 6 bases, J lost 7 bases, and 12 bases stayed unmatched. CDR3 in amino acids: CASRLLAANTNEQFF. CDR3 nucleotides: TGTGCCAGCAGACTCCTAGCGGCAAATACGAATGAGCAGTTCTTC.

The rearrangement links TRBV18 to TRBJ2-7; 12 bases map to TRBD2. Germline CDR1 KGHSH, CDR2 LQKENI. The J segment lost 0 bases and the V segment lost 3 bases, leaving 3 bases of the junction unmatched. This CDR3 has 16 residues. The CDR3 DNA reads as TGTGCCAGCTCACCGGAGACTAGCGGGAGCTCCTACGAGCAGTACTTC. Amino acids: CASSPETSGSSYEQYF.

This clonotype was counted ten times or more. The rearrangement links TRBV20-1 to TRBJ2-1; 11 nucleotides agree with TRBD1. The V segment lost 3 bases and the J segment 11 bases; nucleotides outside the gene matches: 9. This CDR3 is built from 14 residues. Germline assignment: CDR1 DFQATT and CDR2 SNEGSKA (reference sequence). The CDR3 sequence is CSARPDRGHDKQFF. In DNA, the CDR3 is TGCAGTGCTAGGCCGGACAGGGGGCATGATAAGCAGTTCTTC.

This clonotype was observed many times. The rearrangement links TRBV20-1 to TRBJ2-1; TRBD2 is a possible D gene (6 bases). CDR3 length: 12 amino acids. V was shortened by 6 bases and J by 3 bases, with 9 bases between the two germline ends. From germline, CDR1 is DFQATT and CDR2 SNEGSKA (reference sequence). Written as DNA, the CDR3 is TGCAGTGCCCGGGGACTCTACAATGAGCAGTTCTTC. Translation gives CSARGLYNEQFF.